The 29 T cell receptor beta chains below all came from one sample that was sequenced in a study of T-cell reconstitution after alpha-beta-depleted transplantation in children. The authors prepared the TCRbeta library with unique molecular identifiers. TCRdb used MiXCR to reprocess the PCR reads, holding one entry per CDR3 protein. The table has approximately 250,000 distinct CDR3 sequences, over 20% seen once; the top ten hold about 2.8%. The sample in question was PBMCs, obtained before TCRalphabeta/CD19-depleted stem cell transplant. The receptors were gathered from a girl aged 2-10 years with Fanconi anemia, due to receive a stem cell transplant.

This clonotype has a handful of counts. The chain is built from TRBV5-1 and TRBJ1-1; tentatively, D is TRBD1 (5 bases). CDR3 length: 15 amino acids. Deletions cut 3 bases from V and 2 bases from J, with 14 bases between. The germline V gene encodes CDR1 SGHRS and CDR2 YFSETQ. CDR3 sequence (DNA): TGCGCCAGCAGCTCCCTTGGCAGGGAAAACACTGAAGCTTTCTTT. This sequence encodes CASSSLGRENTEAFF.

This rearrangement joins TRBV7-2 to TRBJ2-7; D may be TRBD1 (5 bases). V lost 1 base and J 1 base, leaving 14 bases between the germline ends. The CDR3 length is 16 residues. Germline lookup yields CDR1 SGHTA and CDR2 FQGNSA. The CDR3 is CASSLGRQPMSYEQYF. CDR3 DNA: TGTGCCAGCAGCTTAGGTAGACAGCCGATGTCCTACGAGCAGTACTTC.

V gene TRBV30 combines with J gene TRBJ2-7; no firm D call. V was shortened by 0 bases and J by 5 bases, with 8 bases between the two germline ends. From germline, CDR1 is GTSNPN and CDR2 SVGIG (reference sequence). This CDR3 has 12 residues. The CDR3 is CAWSVGRNEQYF. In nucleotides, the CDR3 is TGTGCCTGGAGTGTAGGTAGAAACGAGCAGTACTTC.

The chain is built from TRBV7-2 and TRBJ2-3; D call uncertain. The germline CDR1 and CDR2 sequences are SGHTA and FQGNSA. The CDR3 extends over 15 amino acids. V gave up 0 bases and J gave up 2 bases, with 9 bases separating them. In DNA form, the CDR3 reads TGTGCCAGCAGCTTAGCTGCGCATTCCACAGATACGCAGTATTTT. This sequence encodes CASSLAAHSTDTQYF.

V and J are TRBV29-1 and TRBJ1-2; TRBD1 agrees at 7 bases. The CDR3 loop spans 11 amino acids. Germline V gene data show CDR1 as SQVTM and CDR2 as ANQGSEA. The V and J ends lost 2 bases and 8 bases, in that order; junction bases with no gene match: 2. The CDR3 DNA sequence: TGCAGCGTTGAAAGGGGGCGGGGCTACACCTTC. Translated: CSVERGRGYTF.

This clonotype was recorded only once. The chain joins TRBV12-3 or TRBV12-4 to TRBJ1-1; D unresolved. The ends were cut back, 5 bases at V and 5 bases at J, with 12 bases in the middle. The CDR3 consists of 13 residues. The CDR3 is CASSLDGRTEAFF. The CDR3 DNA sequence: TGTGCCAGCAGTCTAGACGGTAGAACTGAAGCTTTCTTT.

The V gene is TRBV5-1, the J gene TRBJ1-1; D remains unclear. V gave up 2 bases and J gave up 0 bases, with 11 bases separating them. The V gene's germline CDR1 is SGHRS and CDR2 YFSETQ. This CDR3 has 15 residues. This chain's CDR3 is CASSFGAPVNTEAFF. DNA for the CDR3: TGCGCCAGCAGCTTCGGTGCCCCGGTGAACACTGAAGCTTTCTTT.

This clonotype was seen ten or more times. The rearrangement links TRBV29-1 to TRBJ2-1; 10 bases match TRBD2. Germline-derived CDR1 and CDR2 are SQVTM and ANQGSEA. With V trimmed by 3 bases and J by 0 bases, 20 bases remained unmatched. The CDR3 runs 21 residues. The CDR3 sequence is CSVEHQGAASGSPSSYNEQFF. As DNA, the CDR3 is TGCAGCGTTGAGCACCAGGGGGCGGCTAGCGGGAGTCCTAGCTCCTACAATGAGCAGTTCTTC.

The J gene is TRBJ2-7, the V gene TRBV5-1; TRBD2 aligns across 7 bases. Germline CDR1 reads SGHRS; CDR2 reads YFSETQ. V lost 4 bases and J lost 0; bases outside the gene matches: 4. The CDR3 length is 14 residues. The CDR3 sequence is CASSLTSASYEQYF. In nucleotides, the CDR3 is TGCGCCAGCAGCCTTACTAGCGCCTCCTACGAGCAGTACTTC.

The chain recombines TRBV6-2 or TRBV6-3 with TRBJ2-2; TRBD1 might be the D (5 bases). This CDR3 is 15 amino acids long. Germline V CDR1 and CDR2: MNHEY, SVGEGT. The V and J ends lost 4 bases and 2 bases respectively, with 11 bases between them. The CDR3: CASSSDRVNTGELFF. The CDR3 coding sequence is TGTGCCAGCAGTTCCGACAGAGTTAACACCGGGGAGCTGTTTTTT.

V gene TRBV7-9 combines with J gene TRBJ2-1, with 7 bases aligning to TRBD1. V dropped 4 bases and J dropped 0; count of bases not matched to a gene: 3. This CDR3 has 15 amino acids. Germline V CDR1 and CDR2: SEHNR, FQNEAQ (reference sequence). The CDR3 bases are TGTGCCAGCAGCTCAAGGGACAGCTCCTACAATGAGCAGTTCTTC. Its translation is CASSSRDSSYNEQFF.

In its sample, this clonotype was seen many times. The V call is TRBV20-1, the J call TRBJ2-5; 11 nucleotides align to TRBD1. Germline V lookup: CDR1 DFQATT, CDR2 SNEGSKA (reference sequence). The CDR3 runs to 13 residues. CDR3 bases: TGCAGGGCCCGGGACAGGGGGGAAGAGACCCAGTACTTC. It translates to CRARDRGEETQYF.

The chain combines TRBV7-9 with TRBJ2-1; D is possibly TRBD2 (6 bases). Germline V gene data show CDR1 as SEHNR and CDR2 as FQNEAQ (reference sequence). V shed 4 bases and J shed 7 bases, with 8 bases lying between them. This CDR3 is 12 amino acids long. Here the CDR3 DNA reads TGTGCCAGCAGCTCACTAGCAAATGAGCAGTTCTTC. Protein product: CASSSLANEQFF.

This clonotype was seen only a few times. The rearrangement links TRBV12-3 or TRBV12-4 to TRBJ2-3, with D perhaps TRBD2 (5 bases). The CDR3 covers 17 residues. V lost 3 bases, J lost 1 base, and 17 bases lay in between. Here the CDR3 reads CASSFVFRERGTDTQYF. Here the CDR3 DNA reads TGTGCCAGCAGTTTTGTATTTAGGGAGAGGGGCACAGATACGCAGTATTTT.

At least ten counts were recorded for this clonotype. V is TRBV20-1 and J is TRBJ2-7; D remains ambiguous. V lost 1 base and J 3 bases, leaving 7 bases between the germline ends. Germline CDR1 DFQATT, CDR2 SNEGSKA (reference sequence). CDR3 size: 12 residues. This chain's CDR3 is CSARGADYEQYF. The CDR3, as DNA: TGCAGTGCTAGAGGGGCAGACTACGAGCAGTACTTC.

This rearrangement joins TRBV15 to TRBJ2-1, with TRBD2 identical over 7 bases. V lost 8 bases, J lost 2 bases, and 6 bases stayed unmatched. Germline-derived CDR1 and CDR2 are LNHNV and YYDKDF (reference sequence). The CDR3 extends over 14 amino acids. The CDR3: CATASSGTYNEQFF. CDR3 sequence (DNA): TGTGCCACCGCATCTAGCGGAACCTACAATGAGCAGTTCTTC.

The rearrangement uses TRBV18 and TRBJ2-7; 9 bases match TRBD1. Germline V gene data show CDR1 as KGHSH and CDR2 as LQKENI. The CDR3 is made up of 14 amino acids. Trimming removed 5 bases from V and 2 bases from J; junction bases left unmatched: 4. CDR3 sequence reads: CASSYGTGPYEQYF. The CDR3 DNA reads TGTGCCAGCTCATACGGGACAGGGCCCTACGAGCAGTACTTC.

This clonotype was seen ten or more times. The chain's CDR3 is CASSRGYNEQFF. The CDR3 DNA sequence: TGTGCCAGCAGCCGGGGGTACAATGAGCAGTTCTTC. The chain recombines TRBV4-2 with TRBJ2-1, with D perhaps matching TRBD1 or TRBD2 (5 bases each). The CDR3 has 12 residues. Between the trimmed V and J ends, which lost 4 bases and 4 bases, there was a span of 5 bases. Germline-derived CDR1 and CDR2 are LGHNA and YNFKEQ.

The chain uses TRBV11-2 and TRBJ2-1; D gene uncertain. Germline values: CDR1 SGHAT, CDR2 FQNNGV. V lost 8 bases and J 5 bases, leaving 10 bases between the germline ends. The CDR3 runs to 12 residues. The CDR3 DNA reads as TGTGCCAGCTTGAGTCACCACAATGAGCAGTTCTTC. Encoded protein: CASLSHHNEQFF.

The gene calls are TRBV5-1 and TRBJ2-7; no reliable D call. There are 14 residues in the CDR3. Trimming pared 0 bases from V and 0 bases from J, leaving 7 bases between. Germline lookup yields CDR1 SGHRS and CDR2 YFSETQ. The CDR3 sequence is CASSLVWTSYEQYF. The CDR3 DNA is TGCGCCAGCAGCTTGGTTTGGACCTCCTACGAGCAGTACTTC. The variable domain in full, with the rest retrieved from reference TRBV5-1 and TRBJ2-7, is KAGVTQTPRYLIKTRGQQVTLSCSPISGHRSVSWYQQTPGQGLQFLFEYFSETQRNKGNFPGRFSGRQFSNSRSEMNVSTLELGDSALYLCASSLVWTSYEQYFGPGTRLTVT.

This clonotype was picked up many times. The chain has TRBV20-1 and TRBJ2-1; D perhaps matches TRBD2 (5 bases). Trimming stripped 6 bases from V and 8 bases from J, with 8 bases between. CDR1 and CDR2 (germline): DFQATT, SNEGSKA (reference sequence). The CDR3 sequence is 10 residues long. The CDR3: CSAGSYEQFF. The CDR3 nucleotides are TGCAGTGCGGGGAGTTATGAGCAGTTCTTC.

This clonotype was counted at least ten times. The chain's CDR3 is CASSAGLAVTVVEQYF. The CDR3 nucleotides are TGTGCCAGCAGCGCCGGACTAGCGGTGACCGTAGTCGAGCAGTACTTC. The chain links TRBV9 to TRBJ2-7; the match to TRBD2 covers 10 bases. From germline, CDR1 is SGDLS and CDR2 YYNGEE. This CDR3 is 16 amino acids long. Unmatched junction bases numbered 12, after V lost 3 bases and J lost 6 bases. Variable domain in full (rest from reference TRBV9 and TRBJ2-7): DSGVTQTPKHLITATGQRVTLRCSPRSGDLSVYWYQQSLDQGLQFLIQYYNGEERAKGNILERFSAQQFPDLHSELNLSSLELGDSALYFCASSAGLAVTVVEQYFGPGTRLTVT.

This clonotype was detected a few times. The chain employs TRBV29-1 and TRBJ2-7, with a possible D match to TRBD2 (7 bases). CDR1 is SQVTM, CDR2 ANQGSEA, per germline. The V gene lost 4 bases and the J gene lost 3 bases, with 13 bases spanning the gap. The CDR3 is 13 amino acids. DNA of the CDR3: TGCAGCGTTGTCGGGGGGCAAGGCTACGAGCAGTACTTC. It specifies CSVVGGQGYEQYF.

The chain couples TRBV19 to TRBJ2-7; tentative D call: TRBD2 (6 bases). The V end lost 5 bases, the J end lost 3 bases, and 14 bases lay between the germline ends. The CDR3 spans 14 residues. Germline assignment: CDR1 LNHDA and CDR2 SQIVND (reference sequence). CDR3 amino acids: CASSSRDSNYEQYF. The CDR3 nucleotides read TGTGCCAGTAGTTCAAGGGACTCTAACTACGAGCAGTACTTC.

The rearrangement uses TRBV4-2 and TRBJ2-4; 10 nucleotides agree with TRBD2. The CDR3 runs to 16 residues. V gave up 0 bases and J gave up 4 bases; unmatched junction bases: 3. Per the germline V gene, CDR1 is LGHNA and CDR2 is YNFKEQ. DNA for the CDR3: TGTGCCAGCAGCCAAGAAGGGACTAGCGATAAAAACATTCAGTACTTC. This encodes CASSQEGTSDKNIQYF.

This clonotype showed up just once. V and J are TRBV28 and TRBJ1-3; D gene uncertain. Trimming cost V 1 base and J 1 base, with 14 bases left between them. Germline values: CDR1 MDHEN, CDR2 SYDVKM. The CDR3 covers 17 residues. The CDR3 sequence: CASSLLAGSSSGNTIYF. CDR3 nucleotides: TGTGCCAGCAGTTTATTGGCAGGCTCCAGTTCTGGAAACACCATATATTTT.

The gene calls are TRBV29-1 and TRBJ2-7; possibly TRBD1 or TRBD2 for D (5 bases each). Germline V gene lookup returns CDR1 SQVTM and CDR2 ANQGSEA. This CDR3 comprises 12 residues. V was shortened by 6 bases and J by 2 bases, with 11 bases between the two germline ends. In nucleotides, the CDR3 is TGCAGCGTGGGGGACGGTGCCTACGAGCAGTACTTC. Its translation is CSVGDGAYEQYF.

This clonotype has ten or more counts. The CDR3 DNA reads TGCGCCAGCAGCTTCGATGGGACAGGGAAGGGCGGCAACGAGCAGTACTTC. Translation gives CASSFDGTGKGGNEQYF. The chain carries TRBV5-1 and TRBJ2-7, with 9 nucleotides matching TRBD1. CDR1 and CDR2 (germline): SGHRS, YFSETQ. The CDR3 is made up of 17 amino acids. With 2 bases clipped from V and 5 bases from J, the junction kept 14 bases outside the gene matches.

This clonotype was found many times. The CDR3 sequence: CASSPTPPGQGWLTGELFF. The CDR3 nucleotides are TGTGCCAGCAGCCCCACCCCGCCGGGACAGGGATGGCTTACCGGGGAGCTGTTTTTT. The genes are TRBV4-2 and TRBJ2-2; 9 positions agree with TRBD1. The CDR3 totals 19 residues. CDR1 LGHNA and CDR2 YNFKEQ come from the germline V gene. After removal of 4 bases from V and 5 bases from J, the junction contained 17 bases not matched to a gene.